Each of the 6 T cell receptor beta chains below was sequenced from the same sample in a study of blood T cell repertoires in COVID-19. Repertoires were generated with immunoSEQ multiplex PCR, while TCRdb's copy carries only in-frame clones and drops some. The sample has approximately 91,000 clones, over 70% seen once. The sequenced sample consisted of peripheral blood. The receptor source for this set is a woman of 80 years or more with acute or convalescent COVID-19.

A few counts support this clone. The chain combines TRBV29-1 with TRBJ1-4, with 7 bases aligning to TRBD1. CDR1 SQVTM and CDR2 ANQGSEA come from the germline V gene. Trimming took 7 bases from V and 8 from J; bases not matched to a gene: 7. The CDR3 extends over 12 amino acids. In DNA, the CDR3 is TGCAGCGCGGGGGAGGGGGCAGAAAAACTGTTTTTT. Translation gives CSAGEGAEKLFF.

This clone was recorded at least ten times. The chain employs TRBV19 and TRBJ1-4; no clear D gene. CDR1 is LNHDA, CDR2 SQIVND, per germline (reference sequence). V was trimmed by 9 bases and J by 0 bases, leaving 14 bases between them. This CDR3 spans 15 amino acids. The CDR3 DNA reads TGTGCCAGCTGGTCCCTTGGAGCAACTAATGAAAAACTGTTTTTT. Protein product: CASWSLGATNEKLFF.

The rearrangement uses TRBV30 and TRBJ1-3; 11 bases align to TRBD1. Per the germline V gene, CDR1 is GTSNPN and CDR2 is SVGIG (reference sequence). V shed 6 bases and J 0 bases; nucleotides not matched to a gene: 13. The CDR3 consists of 18 residues. The CDR3 region is CACWIGTGGALSGNTIYF. DNA of the CDR3: TGTGCCTGTTGGATAGGGACAGGGGGAGCCCTCTCTGGAAACACCATATATTTT.

This clone was observed once. This chain connects TRBV4-2 to TRBJ1-5; tentatively, D is TRBD1 (5 bases). The CDR3 has 17 residues. Germline CDR1 is LGHNA and CDR2 is YNFKEQ. V gave up 0 bases and J gave up 4 bases, with 16 bases separating them. The CDR3 DNA is TGTGCCAGCAGCCAAGATAACTACCAGGGTGGGAATCAGCCCCAGCATTTT. Amino acids: CASSQDNYQGGNQPQHF.

The chain carries TRBV11-3 and TRBJ2-3, with TRBD1 matching over 10 bases. This CDR3 has 16 residues. V was pared by 5 bases and J by 0 bases, with 5 bases of the junction left unmatched. Germline V gene lookup returns CDR1 SGHNT and CDR2 YENEEA. Here the CDR3 reads CASSIGTGASTDTQYF. The CDR3 DNA reads TGTGCCAGCAGCATAGGGACAGGGGCAAGCACAGATACGCAGTATTTT.

The gene calls are TRBV5-1 and TRBJ2-3; 10 bases match TRBD1. CDR1 and CDR2 (germline): SGHRS, YFSETQ. There are 17 residues in the CDR3. V was pared by 0 bases and J by 2 bases, with 6 bases of the junction left unmatched. The CDR3 region is CASSLARTGGFTDTQYF. DNA for the CDR3: TGCGCCAGCAGCTTGGCCAGGACAGGGGGGTTCACAGATACGCAGTATTTT.